This passage covers 20 T cell receptor beta chains from one sample sequenced in a study of blood T cell repertoires in COVID-19. TCRdb's copy holds only in-frame clones and misses some; the assay was immunoSEQ multiplex PCR. The sample holds 88,000 or so clones; 80% to 90% are singletons and the top ten take roughly 6.5%. Sequencing input: peripheral blood. These receptors were collected from a man aged 60 to 69 with acute or convalescent COVID-19.

J is TRBJ1-1 and V is TRBV2; D gene ambiguous. Deletions cut 4 bases from V and 9 bases from J, with 12 bases between. Germline V gives CDR1 SNHLY, CDR2 FYNNEI. The CDR3 covers 12 residues. The CDR3 DNA sequence: TGTGCCAGCAGTGTTCGTGGAGACCAAGCTTTCTTT. Encoded protein: CASSVRGDQAFF.

The chain links TRBV29-1 to TRBJ1-1, with a possible D match to TRBD1 (6 bases). This CDR3 has 13 amino acids. The germline V and J ends were trimmed by 7 bases and 1 base, with 13 bases remaining between them. CDR1 SQVTM and CDR2 ANQGSEA come from the germline V gene. CDR3 DNA: TGCAGCGCCTCACAGGGTTCGAACACTGAAGCTTTCTTT. Its protein is CSASQGSNTEAFF.

The J gene is TRBJ2-6, the V gene TRBV5-4, with 7 bases aligning to TRBD2. The CDR3 is 15 amino acids. Germline assignment: CDR1 SGHNT and CDR2 YYREEE (reference sequence). Trimming removed 3 bases from V and 3 bases from J; junction bases left unmatched: 3. The CDR3 DNA reads as TGTGCCAGCAGCTCGGGGGGAGATGGGGCCAACGTCCTGACTTTC. Its translation is CASSSGGDGANVLTF.

This chain joins TRBV10-3 and TRBJ2-5; TRBD1 aligns across 10 bases. CDR1 and CDR2 from the germline V gene are ENHRY and SYGVKD. The CDR3 has 14 amino acids. The V gene end was trimmed by 9 bases and the J gene end by 5 bases; junction bases not matched to a gene: 9. The CDR3 loop reads CAIKLGQGSETQYF. The CDR3 DNA follows: TGTGCCATTAAGTTGGGACAGGGGTCGGAGACCCAGTACTTC.

The chain combines TRBV12-3 or TRBV12-4 with TRBJ1-1; D is unclear. CDR3 length: 13 amino acids. V was trimmed by 2 bases and J by 5 bases, leaving 9 bases between them. CDR3 in amino acids: CASSLLLVTEAFF. The CDR3 DNA sequence: TGTGCCAGCAGTTTACTATTGGTGACTGAAGCTTTCTTT.

The V call is TRBV5-1, the J call TRBJ1-1, with TRBD1 matching over 7 bases. V lost 7 bases and J lost 7; bases outside the gene matches: 7. This CDR3 spans 12 amino acids. Looked up from germline, CDR1 is SGHRS and CDR2 is YFSETQ. CDR3 sequence reads: CASGKGTDEAFF. The CDR3 DNA sequence: TGCGCCAGCGGCAAAGGGACAGATGAAGCTTTCTTT.

This chain joins TRBV29-1 and TRBJ1-2; TRBD1 is a possible D gene (6 bases). The CDR3 is 14 amino acids. Deletions cut 7 bases from V and 1 base from J, with 16 bases between. Germline V gene data show CDR1 as SQVTM and CDR2 as ANQGSEA. CDR3 loop: CSAAAGARNYGYTF. DNA of the CDR3: TGCAGCGCTGCGGCGGGGGCCCGTAACTATGGCTACACCTTC.

This sequence joins TRBV7-2 and TRBJ2-1, with 11 bases fitting TRBD2. Germline values: CDR1 SGHTA, CDR2 FQGNSA. V shed 4 bases, J shed 9 bases, and the junction held 5 bases outside the gene matches. This CDR3 is built from 14 residues. Written as DNA, the CDR3 is TGTGCCAGCAGCTCGACTAGCGGGATAGGTGAGCAGTTCTTC. Translation: CASSSTSGIGEQFF.

This clone has just a few counts. The gene calls are TRBV19 and TRBJ2-7; 8 bases align to TRBD1. The CDR3 has 14 amino acids. The V segment lost 10 bases and the J segment 2 bases; nucleotides outside the gene matches: 10. Germline V gene sequence: CDR1 LNHDA, CDR2 SQIVND (reference sequence). CDR3 bases: TGTGCCACCGCGGACAGGGTAGCTCCCTACGAGCAGTACTTC. Residues: CATADRVAPYEQYF.

This chain links TRBV6-2 or TRBV6-3 with TRBJ1-5; TRBD1 aligns across 9 bases. CDR3 length equals 16 residues. The germline V gene encodes CDR1 MNHEY and CDR2 SVGEGT. Trimming removed 1 base from V and 7 bases from J; junction bases left unmatched: 8. The CDR3, as DNA: TGTGCCAGCAGTTACTTGGGACAGGGCATAGGACAGCCCCAGCATTTT. It is translated as CASSYLGQGIGQPQHF.

The rearrangement joins TRBV9 to TRBJ1-2; 8 bases line up with TRBD1. Germline CDR1 reads SGDLS; CDR2 reads YYNGEE. The J segment lost 4 bases and the V segment lost 4 bases, leaving 9 bases of the junction unmatched. CDR3 length equals 15 residues. The CDR3 bases are TGTGCCAGCAGCTTAGGACAGGGAGTGAGCTATGGCTACACCTTC. This translates into CASSLGQGVSYGYTF.

This chain uses TRBV19 with TRBJ1-1, with 7 bases identical to TRBD1. The V gene end was trimmed by 5 bases and the J gene end by 9 bases; junction bases not matched to a gene: 9. Germline assignment: CDR1 LNHDA and CDR2 SQIVND (reference sequence). The CDR3 is 13 residues long. CDR3 nucleotide sequence: TGTGCCAGTAGTTTTCCCCTGGGACAGCAAGCTTTCTTT. Protein: CASSFPLGQQAFF.

V gene TRBV27 combines with J gene TRBJ2-7; 7 bases line up with TRBD1. Germline CDR1 reads MNHEY; CDR2 reads SMNVEV (reference sequence). The length of the CDR3 is 15 residues. V was clipped by 6 bases and J by 2 bases; unmatched bases: 10. The CDR3 loop is CASRTTPGQTYEQYF. The DNA for the CDR3 is TGTGCCAGCAGGACAACACCGGGACAGACCTACGAGCAGTACTTC.

The J gene is TRBJ2-3, the V gene TRBV9; D gene ambiguous. Germline V gene data show CDR1 as SGDLS and CDR2 as YYNGEE. CDR3 length equals 13 residues. The germline V and J ends were trimmed by 0 bases and 6 bases, with 8 bases remaining between them. DNA of the CDR3: TGTGCCAGCAGCGTAGCTACCGCGGATACGCAGTATTTT. It specifies CASSVATADTQYF.

This clone was observed once. V usage is TRBV25-1 and J usage is TRBJ1-4, with D possibly matching TRBD1 (6 bases). The V gene lost 4 bases and the J gene lost 0 bases, with 12 bases spanning the gap. There are 16 residues in the CDR3. Germline assignment: CDR1 MGHDK and CDR2 SYGVNS. The CDR3 protein is CASSGRGGATNEKLFF. In nucleotides, the CDR3 is TGTGCCAGCAGTGGTAGAGGGGGGGCAACTAATGAAAAACTGTTTTTT.

CDR3 nucleotide sequence: TGTGCCAGCATCCACGGGACAGGGATTACGTATAGCAATCAGCCCCAGCATTTT. Amino acid sequence: CASIHGTGITYSNQPQHF. The chain joins TRBV2 to TRBJ1-5; 9 bases map to TRBD1. The trim removed 7 bases at V and 0 bases at J, leaving 13 bases unmatched. Germline CDR1 is SNHLY and CDR2 is FYNNEI. This CDR3 is built from 18 residues. Looking up the rest from reference TRBV2 and TRBJ1-5 gives the full variable domain: EPEVTQTPSHQVTQMGQEVILRCVPISNHLYFYWYRQILGQKVEFLVSFYNNEISEKSEIFDDQFSVERPDGSNFTLKIRSTKLEDSAMYFCASIHGTGITYSNQPQHFGDGTRLSIL.

This chain joins TRBV15 and TRBJ1-2; D possibly corresponds to TRBD1 (6 bases). The CDR3 runs to 14 residues. The V gene lost 5 bases and the J gene lost 3 bases, with 13 bases spanning the gap. Germline CDR1 LNHNV, CDR2 YYDKDF (reference sequence). CDR3 in DNA: TGTGCCACCAGCCGCGCGGGGGGCTACTATGGCTACACCTTC. This codes for CATSRAGGYYGYTF.

The DNA for the CDR3 is TGCAGCGAGAGAAGACCCGGACAGGGGGAAGGTTGGCAGTTCTTC. Translation: CSERRPGQGEGWQFF. The chain has TRBV29-1 and TRBJ2-1, with 10 positions matching TRBD1. In germline, CDR1 is SQVTM, CDR2 ANQGSEA. The CDR3 contains 15 residues. The V segment lost 7 bases and the J segment 12 bases; nucleotides outside the gene matches: 18.

The chain links TRBV15 to TRBJ2-3, with D possibly matching TRBD2 (7 bases). Germline assignment: CDR1 LNHNV and CDR2 YYDKDF (reference sequence). V dropped 2 bases and J dropped 5 bases, with 11 bases sitting between them. CDR3 length: 14 amino acids. For the CDR3, the DNA is TGTGCCACCAGCAGACCGAGGGGGGGAGATACGCAGTATTTT. Protein sequence: CATSRPRGGDTQYF. Drawing the rest from reference TRBV15 and TRBJ2-3, the complete variable domain is DAMVIQNPRYQVTQFGKPVTLSCSQTLNHNVMYWYQQKSSQAPKLLFHYYDKDFNNEADTPDNFQSRRPNTSFCFLDIRSPGLGDTAMYLCATSRPRGGDTQYFGPGTRLTVL.

This clone is a singleton in its sample. One end of the junction varies from germline; a read error may be responsible. The CDR3 sequence is CASSSRDSGEVF. The CDR3, as DNA: TGTGCCAGCAGTTCCCGGGACTCCGGGGAGGTCTTC. The gene calls are TRBV6-6 and TRBJ2-4; possibly TRBD2 for D (6 bases). The length of the CDR3 is 12 residues. Germline assignment: CDR1 MNHNY and CDR2 SVGAGI (reference sequence).